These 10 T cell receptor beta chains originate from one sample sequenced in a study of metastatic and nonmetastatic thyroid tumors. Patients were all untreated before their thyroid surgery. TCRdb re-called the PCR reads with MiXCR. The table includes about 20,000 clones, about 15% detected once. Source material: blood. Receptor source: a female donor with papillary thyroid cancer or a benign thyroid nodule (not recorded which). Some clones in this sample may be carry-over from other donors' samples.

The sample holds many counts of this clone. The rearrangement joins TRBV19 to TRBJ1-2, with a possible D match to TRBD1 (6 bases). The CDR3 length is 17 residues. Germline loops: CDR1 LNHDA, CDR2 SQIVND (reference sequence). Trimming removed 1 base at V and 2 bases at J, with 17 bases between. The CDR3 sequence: CASSIAGRGRVNYGYTF. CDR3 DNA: TGTGCCAGTAGTATAGCTGGCAGGGGCAGGGTAAACTATGGCTACACCTTC.

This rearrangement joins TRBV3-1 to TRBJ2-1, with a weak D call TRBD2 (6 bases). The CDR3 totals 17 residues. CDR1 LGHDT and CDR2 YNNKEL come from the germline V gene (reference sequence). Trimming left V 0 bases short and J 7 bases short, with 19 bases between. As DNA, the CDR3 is TGTGCCAGCAGCCAAGATATCCCGGGACTCCGAGGGAATGAGCAGTTCTTC. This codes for CASSQDIPGLRGNEQFF.

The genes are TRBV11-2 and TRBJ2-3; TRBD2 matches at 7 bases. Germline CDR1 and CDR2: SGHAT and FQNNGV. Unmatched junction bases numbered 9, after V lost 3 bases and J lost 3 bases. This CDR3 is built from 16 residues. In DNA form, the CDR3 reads TGTGCCAGCAGCTTCCGACTAGCCGGGAAGACAGATACGCAGTATTTT. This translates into CASSFRLAGKTDTQYF. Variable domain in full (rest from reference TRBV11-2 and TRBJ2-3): EAGVAQSPRYKIIEKRQSVAFWCNPISGHATLYWYQQILGQGPKLLIQFQNNGVVDDSQLPKDRFSAERLKGVDSTLKIQPAKLEDSAVYLCASSFRLAGKTDTQYFGPGTRLTVL.

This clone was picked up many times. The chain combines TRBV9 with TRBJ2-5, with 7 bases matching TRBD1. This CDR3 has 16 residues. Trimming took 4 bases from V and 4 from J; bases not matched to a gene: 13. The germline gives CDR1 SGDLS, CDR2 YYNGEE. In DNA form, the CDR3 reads TGTGCCAGCAGCCCCGGTAGACAGGGCCCCCGAGAGACCCAGTACTTC. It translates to CASSPGRQGPRETQYF.

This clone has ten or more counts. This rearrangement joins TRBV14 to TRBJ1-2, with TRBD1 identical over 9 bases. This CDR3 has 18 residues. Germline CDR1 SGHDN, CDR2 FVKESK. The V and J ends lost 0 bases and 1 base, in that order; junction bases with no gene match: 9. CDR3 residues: CASSQDSDRGPLNYGYTF. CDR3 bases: TGTGCCAGCAGCCAAGACTCGGACAGGGGTCCGCTTAACTATGGCTACACCTTC.

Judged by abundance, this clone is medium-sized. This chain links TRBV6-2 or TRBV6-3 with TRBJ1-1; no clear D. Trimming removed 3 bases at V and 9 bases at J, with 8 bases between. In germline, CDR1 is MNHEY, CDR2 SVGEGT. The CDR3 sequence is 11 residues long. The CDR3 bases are TGTGCCAGCAGTTATGCAGGCAAAGCTTTCTTT. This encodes CASSYAGKAFF.

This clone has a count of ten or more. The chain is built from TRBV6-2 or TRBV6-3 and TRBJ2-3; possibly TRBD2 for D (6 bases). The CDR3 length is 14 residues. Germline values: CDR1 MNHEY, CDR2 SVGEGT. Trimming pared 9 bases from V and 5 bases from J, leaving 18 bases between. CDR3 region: CARRLPGGVDTQYF. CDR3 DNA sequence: TGTGCCAGGAGACTACCCGGGGGAGTAGATACGCAGTATTTT.

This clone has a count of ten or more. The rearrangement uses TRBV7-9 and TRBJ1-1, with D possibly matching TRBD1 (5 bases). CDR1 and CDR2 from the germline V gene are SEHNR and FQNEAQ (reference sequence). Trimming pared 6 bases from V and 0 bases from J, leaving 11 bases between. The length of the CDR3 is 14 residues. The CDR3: CASSLGALNTEAFF. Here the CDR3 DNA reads TGTGCCAGCAGTCTAGGGGCCCTGAACACTGAAGCTTTCTTT.

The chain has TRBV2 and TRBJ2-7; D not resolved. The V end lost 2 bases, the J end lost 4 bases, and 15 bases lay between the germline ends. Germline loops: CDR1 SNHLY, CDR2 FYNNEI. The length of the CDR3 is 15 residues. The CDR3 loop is CASSETLAISYEQYF. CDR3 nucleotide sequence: TGTGCCAGCAGTGAAACATTAGCCATATCTTACGAGCAGTACTTC.

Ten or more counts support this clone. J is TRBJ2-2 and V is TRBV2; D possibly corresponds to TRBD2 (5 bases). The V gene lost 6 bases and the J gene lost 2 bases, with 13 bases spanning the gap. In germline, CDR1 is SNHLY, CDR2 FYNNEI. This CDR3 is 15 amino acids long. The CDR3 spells CASRLLGRNTGELFF. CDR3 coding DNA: TGTGCCAGCAGGTTACTAGGGAGAAACACCGGGGAGCTGTTTTTT.